This TCR beta chain was profiled in a study of CD8 T cells in ankylosing spondylitis (dated by TCRdb to about 2017). Describing the broader study: The study set out to find disease-linked TCR variants by profiling T cell receptor beta repertoires in ankylosing spondylitis patients and healthy donors. In total, the full study cohort was made up of 110 or so healthy donors and 25 to 30 ankylosing spondylitis patients. Samples of peripheral blood were taken, and for ankylosing spondylitis patients, synovial fluid was collected as well. The research as a whole found: The disease-linked clones had a CD8+ phenotype and were found at relatively low frequencies in peripheral blood. According to the report, matched synovial fluid samples from ankylosing spondylitis patients were significantly enriched for the disease-linked clones. Some motif variants had previously been reported in the synovial fluid and blood of reactive arthritis patients, which suggests shared mechanisms of disease initiation. A TCR beta motif made up of eight or nine highly homologous amino acid variants appeared to be characteristic of blood from ankylosing spondylitis patients.

V is shortened by 4 bases, J by 4 bases, and the region joining them spans 14 bases. CDR3 length: 15 amino acids, cysteine to phenylalanine. Only the CDR3 part of the read is kept: 45 bases, read in frame from the first base. The germline V gene specifies SGHVS as CDR1 and FQNEAQ as CDR2. This clonotype turned up a few times. It lacks a known antigen. No much larger clone is present one base from it, and per-base qualities are unavailable. TCRdb records Illumina HiSeq 2500 as the sequencer. Quantitative 5'-RACE with molecular barcodes was the method used to prepare the TCR beta libraries. The paper's data handling went like this. Disease-linked TCR variants were identified with a new computational method built on a probabilistic model of VDJ rearrangement. TCRdb trimmed public reads at Q25 via fastp, called clones via MiXCR and kept in-frame beta chains. Every CDR3 protein is listed once, alongside the most common genes and DNA of its rows. The V and J calls and clone size are TCRdb's, not the authors'. The sample yields 250,000 to 300,000 distinct CDR3 sequences; around 20% were counted once. The ten biggest clones cover roughly 8% of the sample.

Material: blood, either unsorted or a sorted T cell fraction (not recorded which). The chain is made from TRBV7-8 and TRBJ1-5; a tentative D match to TRBD1 spans 5 bases. The receptor was derived from a male donor with ankylosing spondylitis or in good health (not recorded which). The DNA is as follows: TGTGCCAGCAGCTCTGGCCGGTCAGGGAATCAGCCCCAGCATTTT. The resulting protein is CASSSGRSGNQPQHF.